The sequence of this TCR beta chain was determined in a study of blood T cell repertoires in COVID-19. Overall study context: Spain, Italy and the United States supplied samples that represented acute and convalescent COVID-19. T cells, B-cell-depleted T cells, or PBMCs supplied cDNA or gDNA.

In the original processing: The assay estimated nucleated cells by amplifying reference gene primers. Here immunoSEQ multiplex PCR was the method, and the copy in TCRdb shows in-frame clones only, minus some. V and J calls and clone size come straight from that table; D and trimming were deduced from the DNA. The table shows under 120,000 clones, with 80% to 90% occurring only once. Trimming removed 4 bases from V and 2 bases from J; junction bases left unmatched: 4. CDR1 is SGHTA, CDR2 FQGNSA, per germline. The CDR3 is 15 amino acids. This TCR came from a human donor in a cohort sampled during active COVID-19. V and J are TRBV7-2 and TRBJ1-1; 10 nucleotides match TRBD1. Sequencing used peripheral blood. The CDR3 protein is CASSSRQGANTEAFF. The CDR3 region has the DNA TGTGCCAGCAGCTCCCGACAGGGGGCCAACACTGAAGCTTTCTTT. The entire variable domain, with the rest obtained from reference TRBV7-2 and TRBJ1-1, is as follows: GAGVSQSPSNKVTEKGKDVELRCDPISGHTALYWYRQSLGQGLEFLIYFQGNSAPDKSGLPSDRFSAERTGGSVSTLTIQRTQQEDSAVYLCASSSRQGANTEAFFGQGTRLTVV.